The 27 T cell receptor beta chains presented below share a single source sample, sequenced in a study of blood T cells in healthy people across ages (dated by TCRdb to between 2015 and 2017). Receptors were amplified or captured by 5' RACE. The listed sequencing device is Illumina HiSeq 2500. The second PCR ran for roughly 7 to 11 cycles and used a J-beta primer mix along with a sample-barcoded 5' primer. TCRdb trimmed the raw reads at Q25, called clones with MiXCR and kept productive beta chains. One record per CDR3 amino acid sequence lists the most common genes and DNA. In all, the sample holds 1.5 million to 2 million distinct CDR3 sequences, and under 30% of those were seen once. The ten largest clones take up around 7.7% of the sample. The sequenced material came from blood. These receptors were taken from a woman under 40 in good health.

In its sample, this clonotype was seen a few times. This sequence joins TRBV20-1 and TRBJ2-3, with TRBD2 identical over 14 bases. Germline CDR1 reads DFQATT; CDR2 reads SNEGSKA (reference sequence). The CDR3 is 16 residues long. After removal of 0 bases from V and 4 bases from J, the junction contained 3 bases not matched to a gene. CDR3 in amino acids: CSAREGTSGSADTQYF. CDR3 DNA: TGCAGTGCTAGAGAGGGGACTAGCGGGAGCGCAGATACGCAGTATTTT.

This clonotype was seen a handful of times. V gene TRBV2 combines with J gene TRBJ2-1, with 7 bases lining up with TRBD2. This CDR3 has 14 amino acids. The V gene end was trimmed by 6 bases and the J gene end by 2 bases; junction bases not matched to a gene: 4. CDR1 is SNHLY, CDR2 FYNNEI, per germline. CDR3 DNA sequence: TGTGCCAGCAGGGGGGGGGAAGCCTACAATGAGCAGTTCTTC. Its translation: CASRGGEAYNEQFF.

This rearrangement joins TRBV20-1 to TRBJ2-1, with 8 bases aligning to TRBD2. This CDR3 spans 15 amino acids. V gave up 1 base and J gave up 2 bases; unmatched junction bases: 4. The germline V gene has CDR1 DFQATT and CDR2 SNEGSKA (reference sequence). CDR3 protein: CSARVSAGAYNEQFF. In DNA, the CDR3 is TGCAGTGCTAGAGTTTCAGCGGGAGCCTACAATGAGCAGTTCTTC.

This clonotype was found a few times. A much larger clone lies a single base off, so this may be a read error. V usage is TRBV5-1 and J usage is TRBJ2-7, with 8 nucleotides matching TRBD2. Trimming cost V 3 bases and J 8 bases; bases outside gene matches: 10. CDR1 is SGHRS, CDR2 YFSETQ, per germline. The CDR3 has 14 residues. The DNA for the CDR3 is TGCGCCAGCAGCTCAAAGGCGGGGGGCGGTCAGCAGTACTTC. Translated: CASSSKAGGGQQYF.

The chain recombines TRBV6-1 with TRBJ2-5; possible D gene TRBD2, 7 bases. V dropped 5 bases and J dropped 1 base, with 17 bases sitting between them. The CDR3 has 16 amino acids. Looked up from germline, CDR1 is MNHNS and CDR2 is SASEGT. In nucleotides, the CDR3 is TGTGCCAGCAGTAGGGGGGGGCCACCTACCCAAGAGACCCAGTACTTC. Its translation: CASSRGGPPTQETQYF.

The chain joins TRBV11-2 to TRBJ2-7; D perhaps matches TRBD1 (5 bases). The CDR3 length is 14 residues. Germline V CDR1 and CDR2: SGHAT, FQNNGV. Trimming left V 3 bases short and J 7 bases short, with 16 bases between. The CDR3 DNA reads as TGTGCCAGCAGCTTTCGTAGTGGGGCTGGGGAGCAGTACTTC. As protein: CASSFRSGAGEQYF.

This sequence joins TRBV7-8 and TRBJ1-6, with TRBD1 as a possible D gene (5 bases). Germline loops: CDR1 SGHVS, CDR2 FQNEAQ. The CDR3 extends over 17 amino acids. V was trimmed by 5 bases and J by 8 bases, leaving 22 bases between them. The CDR3 region has the DNA TGTGCCAGCAGCCCAGGACAAGACACCACTCAGGATTCACCCCTCCACTTT. It encodes CASSPGQDTTQDSPLHF.

This sequence joins TRBV7-2 and TRBJ1-2; tentatively, D is TRBD1 (5 bases). Germline V gene data show CDR1 as SGHTA and CDR2 as FQGNSA. Trimming pared 5 bases from V and 0 bases from J, leaving 16 bases between. This CDR3 region has 16 residues. The DNA for the CDR3 is TGTGCCAGCAGCCGAGAATCAGGGCCAGCTAACTATGGCTACACCTTC. Its protein product is CASSRESGPANYGYTF.

The V and J genes are TRBV6-6 and TRBJ1-2; 7 bases match TRBD1. Germline lookup yields CDR1 MNHNY and CDR2 SVGAGI (reference sequence). V shed 5 bases and J 7 bases; nucleotides not matched to a gene: 7. This CDR3 region has 13 residues. This CDR3 reads CASSQTGFFGYTF. The CDR3 DNA is TGTGCCAGCAGTCAGACAGGGTTTTTTGGCTACACCTTC.

About this clonotype itself: One end of the junction fails to match germline, which may point to a read error. V usage is TRBV20-1 and J usage is TRBJ2-3, with TRBD2 matching 11 bases. Germline V gene lookup returns CDR1 DFQATT and CDR2 SNEGSKA (reference sequence). This CDR3 spans 16 amino acids. CDR3 in amino acids: CSARDRLAGITDTQYF. The CDR3 DNA sequence: TGTAGTGCTAGAGATCGACTAGCGGGGATCACAGATACGCAGTATTTT.

The CDR3 nucleotides read TGTGCCAGCAGTAAGGGTCTTGGGGGCAATCAGCCCCAGCATTTT. Its translation is CASSKGLGGNQPQHF. The chain employs TRBV6-5 and TRBJ1-5; D is ambiguous. V dropped 5 bases and J dropped 2 bases, with 13 bases sitting between them. The CDR3 is 15 amino acids. Germline CDR1 MNHEY, CDR2 SVGAGI.

Of note for this clonotype: Sequence at one end of the junction differs from germline and may be a read error. The chain carries TRBV5-1 and TRBJ2-6; no firm D call. The germline V gene encodes CDR1 SGHRS and CDR2 YFSETQ. CDR3 length equals 15 residues. The CDR3 loop is CTSSLTSSGANVLTF. For the CDR3, the DNA is TGCACCAGCAGCTTGACGAGCTCTGGGGCCAACGTCCTGACTTTC.

This clonotype occurred many times. Germline and junction disagree at one end, which may indicate a read error. This sequence joins TRBV10-3 and TRBJ2-7; 7 bases line up with TRBD1. Germline CDR1 is ENHRY and CDR2 is SYGVKD. CDR3 length: 14 residues. For the CDR3, the DNA is TGTGCCATCAACCCCGGGACAGATTCCTTCGAGCAGTACTTC. This gives the protein CAINPGTDSFEQYF.

This chain joins TRBV20-1 and TRBJ1-2; 8 positions agree with TRBD1. In germline, CDR1 is DFQATT, CDR2 SNEGSKA (reference sequence). The CDR3 has 14 residues. V shed 6 bases and J 4 bases; nucleotides not matched to a gene: 10. The CDR3 bases are TGCAGTGCAGTACGGGACAGGAGAAGCTATGGCTACACCTTC. Translated: CSAVRDRRSYGYTF.

The rearrangement joins TRBV5-1 to TRBJ2-2; 10 positions match TRBD1. J was trimmed by 9 bases and V by 0 bases; bases with no gene match: 5. Germline V gene sequence: CDR1 SGHRS, CDR2 YFSETQ. CDR3 length: 15 residues. CDR3 coding DNA: TGCGCCAGCAGCTTGGGCGACAGGGGGCCTCGGGAGCTGTTTTTT. This codes for CASSLGDRGPRELFF.

This clonotype came up many times. V and J are TRBV5-1 and TRBJ2-4, with 10 bases fitting TRBD1. This CDR3 has 15 amino acids. The germline gives CDR1 SGHRS, CDR2 YFSETQ. V was clipped by 2 bases and J by 13 bases; unmatched bases: 12. DNA of the CDR3: TGCGCCAGCAGCTTTGAGGGACAGGGGTTGGGCGACCAGTACTTC. It translates to CASSFEGQGLGDQYF.

The CDR3 sequence is CATSETPGTPGYNEQFF. CDR3 coding DNA: TGTGCCACCAGTGAAACTCCCGGGACTCCCGGGTACAATGAGCAGTTCTTC. The chain couples TRBV24-1 to TRBJ2-1, with TRBD2 as a possible D gene (6 bases). Trimming pared 4 bases from V and 4 bases from J, leaving 19 bases between. The CDR3 covers 17 residues. Germline V gene lookup returns CDR1 KGHDR and CDR2 SFDVKD.

The genes are TRBV20-1 and TRBJ2-3, with 9 bases identical to TRBD2. V lost 7 bases and J lost 0; bases outside the gene matches: 8. Looked up from germline, CDR1 is DFQATT and CDR2 is SNEGSKA (reference sequence). There are 15 residues in the CDR3. The CDR3 coding sequence is TGCAGTGTCGACTCTAGCGGGACTAGCACAGATACGCAGTATTTT. Its protein is CSVDSSGTSTDTQYF.

The V gene is TRBV20-1, the J gene TRBJ2-5; the D gene is possibly TRBD1 (5 bases). V was cut by 1 base and J by 4 bases, with 7 bases left in between. Germline values: CDR1 DFQATT, CDR2 SNEGSKA (reference sequence). The CDR3 contains 12 residues. The CDR3 region is CSARVGAETQYF. As DNA, the CDR3 is TGCAGTGCTAGAGTAGGGGCAGAGACCCAGTACTTC.

This clonotype has just a few counts. This sequence joins TRBV20-1 and TRBJ2-2; no firm D call. The CDR3 is made up of 15 amino acids. V dropped 0 bases and J dropped 0 bases, with 8 bases sitting between them. Germline V gene data show CDR1 as DFQATT and CDR2 as SNEGSKA (reference sequence). In DNA, the CDR3 is TGCAGTGCTAGAGATTCACAGCCGAACACCGGGGAGCTGTTTTTT. It is translated as CSARDSQPNTGELFF.

This clonotype has just a few counts. The chain carries TRBV21-1 and TRBJ2-7; TRBD2, the D gene given by the table, was not confirmed from the DNA. TRBV21-1 represents a pseudogene. The CDR3 totals 13 residues. CDR3 nucleotides: TGTGCCAGTAAAGCCGGAGGGGACAATGAGCAGTACTTC. Translation: CASKAGGDNEQYF.

The rearrangement links TRBV5-1 to TRBJ2-4, with 9 bases lining up with TRBD2. The CDR3 totals 17 residues. Germline lookup yields CDR1 SGHRS and CDR2 YFSETQ. The V gene end was trimmed by 4 bases and the J gene end by 0 bases; junction bases not matched to a gene: 8. This chain's CDR3 is CASSTTSGALAKNIQYF. CDR3 bases: TGCGCCAGCAGCACGACTAGCGGAGCTCTAGCCAAAAACATTCAGTACTTC.

This clonotype has ten or more counts. The chain links TRBV29-1 to TRBJ2-7; D is possibly TRBD2 (5 bases). CDR3 length: 17 amino acids. Between the trimmed V and J ends, which lost 0 bases and 0 bases, there was a span of 18 bases. Germline CDR1 reads SQVTM; CDR2 reads ANQGSEA. Written as DNA, the CDR3 is TGCAGCGTTGAAGATCCTTCCGGCGGGTCCACCTCCTACGAGCAGTACTTC. As protein: CSVEDPSGGSTSYEQYF.

V is TRBV2 and J is TRBJ2-7; no definite D call. V was pared by 8 bases and J by 6 bases, with 20 bases between. The CDR3 is 14 amino acids. Germline CDR1 SNHLY, CDR2 FYNNEI. This chain's CDR3 is CASGKRRLDGEQYF. Written as DNA, the CDR3 is TGTGCCAGCGGTAAGCGACGTCTTGATGGCGAGCAGTACTTC.

This clonotype occurred a few times. The chain links TRBV10-3 to TRBJ1-2; 10 bases align to TRBD1. V dropped 6 bases and J dropped 2; count of bases not matched to a gene: 3. There are 14 residues in the CDR3. Germline V gene sequence: CDR1 ENHRY, CDR2 SYGVKD. The chain's CDR3 is CAIRAGQGNYGYTF. CDR3 DNA sequence: TGTGCCATCAGGGCGGGACAGGGGAACTATGGCTACACCTTC.

There are many counts of this clonotype. V usage is TRBV20-1 and J usage is TRBJ2-1, with a weak D call TRBD2 (6 bases). The CDR3 sequence is 13 residues long. CDR1 is DFQATT and CDR2 is SNEGSKA in the germline V gene (reference sequence). Trimming stripped 5 bases from V and 14 bases from J, with 22 bases between. The CDR3 DNA is TGCAGTGCTTCAACTATGGACTGGAGGGTTAAGTTCTTC. As protein: CSASTMDWRVKFF.

As regards this clonotype: A junction boundary mismatches the germline segment, possibly from a read error. This chain joins TRBV13 and TRBJ1-5; the match to TRBD1 covers 9 bases. The CDR3 runs to 15 residues. The germline V gene encodes CDR1 PRHDT and CDR2 FYEKMQ (reference sequence). This CDR3 reads CTSSRRDRDNQSQHF. CDR3 in DNA: TGTACCAGCAGCCGACGGGACAGGGACAATCAGTCCCAGCATTTT.